This passage covers 9 T cell receptor beta chains from one sample sequenced in a study of a mutant IDH1 vaccine in newly diagnosed glioma. Sequencing used immunoSEQ multiplex PCR; TCRdb keeps in-frame clones, though not all of them. This table holds about 38,000 clones, around 78% found once. Their antigens are not known. Indicated time point: week 5, during vaccination. The investigators gave 300 ug of mutant IDH1 20-mer peptide in each vaccine dose, together with topical imiquimod. Sequenced here: PBMCs, sampled from a glioma patient whose treatment included an IDH1 peptide vaccine. The source of these receptors is a man in his forties with glioma.

This sequence joins TRBV27 and TRBJ2-1; D might be TRBD1 (5 bases). The germline V gene encodes CDR1 MNHEY and CDR2 SMNVEV (reference sequence). V lost 5 bases and J 10 bases, leaving 12 bases between the germline ends. This CDR3 has 12 amino acids. The CDR3 DNA reads TGTGCCAGCAGTCCCTCAGGGTGGGAGCAGTTCTTC. Its translation: CASSPSGWEQFF.

V and J are TRBV5-6 and TRBJ1-2; D remains ambiguous. The germline V gene has CDR1 SGHDT and CDR2 YYEEEE. Between the trimmed V and J ends, which lost 0 bases and 3 bases, there was a span of 12 bases. The CDR3 is 15 residues long. CDR3 bases: TGTGCCAGCAGCTTGGGGGAGGCATCCTACTATGGCTACACCTTC. Translated, it gives CASSLGEASYYGYTF.

The table lists this clone with a count of one. The chain combines TRBV5-4 with TRBJ2-7; D is possibly TRBD1 (10 bases). This CDR3 comprises 16 residues. V lost 4 bases to trimming and J lost 6 bases, with 23 bases between them. Germline loops: CDR1 SGHNT, CDR2 YYREEE (reference sequence). The CDR3 bases are TGTGCCAGCAGCCCAGCTAGCGGGACAGGGGCCTCCGAGCAGTACTTC. Encoded protein: CASSPASGTGASEQYF.

The chain employs TRBV4-1 and TRBJ2-5; possibly TRBD1 or TRBD2 for D (5 bases each). Germline V gene lookup returns CDR1 MGHRA and CDR2 YSYEKL. Trimming took 4 bases from V and 5 from J, leaving 14 bases between them. The CDR3 contains 14 residues. The CDR3 DNA reads as TGCGCCAGCAGCCGGACGAGGGGCTTGGAGACCCAGTACTTC. It is translated as CASSRTRGLETQYF.

The chain carries TRBV5-8 and TRBJ1-5, with D possibly TRBD1 on 6 matching bases. Germline CDR1 and CDR2: SGHTS and YDEGEE. Deletions cut 0 bases from V and 4 bases from J, with 8 bases between. The length of the CDR3 is 14 residues. The CDR3 nucleotides read TGTGCCAGCAGCTTGGGAACAGGGAATCAGCCCCAGCATTTT. It encodes CASSLGTGNQPQHF.

The chain carries TRBV4-1 and TRBJ1-1, with D maybe TRBD1 (5 bases). V gave up 6 bases and J gave up 1 base, with 12 bases separating them. The length of the CDR3 is 14 residues. Germline CDR1 reads MGHRA; CDR2 reads YSYEKL. In DNA, the CDR3 is TGCGCCAGCAGGGGGACGCTCAAGAACACTGAAGCTTTCTTT. Translated, it gives CASRGTLKNTEAFF.

The chain links TRBV30 to TRBJ2-1; D is undetermined. V lost 5 bases to trimming and J lost 6 bases, with 11 bases between them. The CDR3 has 12 residues. The germline CDR1 and CDR2 sequences are GTSNPN and SVGIG (reference sequence). The DNA of the CDR3 is TGTGCCTGGGCCTGGGCATCCAATGAGCAGTTCTTC. This sequence encodes CAWAWASNEQFF.

The V and J genes are TRBV7-8 and TRBJ2-5; D gene uncertain. The CDR3 runs to 13 residues. CDR1 is SGHVS and CDR2 is FQNEAQ in the germline V gene. Trimming left V 7 bases short and J 1 base short, with 10 bases between. The CDR3 reads CASTPLSQETQYF. DNA of the CDR3: TGTGCCAGCACACCTCTCAGCCAAGAGACCCAGTACTTC.

The chain uses TRBV19 and TRBJ1-2; possible D gene TRBD1, 5 bases. From germline, CDR1 is LNHDA and CDR2 SQIVND (reference sequence). CDR3 length equals 15 residues. Trimming took 4 bases from V and 3 from J, leaving 15 bases between them. For the CDR3, the DNA is TGTGCCAGTAGTAAAACCGGGGCCACCGACTATGGCTACACCTTC. Translated, it gives CASSKTGATDYGYTF. The full variable domain, its missing parts supplied by reference TRBV19 and TRBJ1-2, is DGGITQSPKYLFRKEGQNVTLSCEQNLNHDAMYWYRQDPGQGLRLIYYSQIVNDFQKGDIAEGYSVSREKKESFPLTVTSAQKNPTAFYLCASSKTGATDYGYTFGSGTRLTVV.